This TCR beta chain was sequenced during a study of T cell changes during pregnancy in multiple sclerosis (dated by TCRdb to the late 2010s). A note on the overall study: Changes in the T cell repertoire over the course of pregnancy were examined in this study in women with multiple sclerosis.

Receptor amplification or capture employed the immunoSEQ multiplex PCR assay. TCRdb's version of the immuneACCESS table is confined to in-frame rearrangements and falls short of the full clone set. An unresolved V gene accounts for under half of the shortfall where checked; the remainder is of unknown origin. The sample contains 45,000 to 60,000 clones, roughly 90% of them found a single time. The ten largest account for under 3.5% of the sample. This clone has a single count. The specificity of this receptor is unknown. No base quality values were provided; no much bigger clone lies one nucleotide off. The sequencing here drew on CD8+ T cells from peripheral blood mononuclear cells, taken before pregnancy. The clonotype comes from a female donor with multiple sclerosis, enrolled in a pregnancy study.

The CDR3 protein is CASSLIPGQGYEQYF. The nucleotides are TGTGCCAGCAGCTTAATACCGGGACAGGGCTACGAGCAGTACTTC. The V and J segments used are TRBV7-3 and TRBJ2-7, with 9 bases matching TRBD1. V is trimmed back by 1 base and J by 3 bases, and the junction contains 4 bases that no gene match accounts for. Counted from cysteine to phenylalanine, this CDR3 has 15 amino acids. Just CDR3 DNA is preserved here, 45 bases in frame from base 1. The germline V gene yields SGHTA for CDR1 and FQGTGA for CDR2.